These 9 T cell receptor beta chains were sequenced from one sample in a study of CD8 T cells in ankylosing spondylitis. TCRdb redid the calling of the 5' RACE reads with MiXCR, one entry per CDR3 protein. This sample yields 300,000 to 400,000 distinct CDR3 sequences, of which roughly 11% are seen a single time; 9.1% belongs to the top ten. The sequenced sample consisted of blood, either unsorted or a sorted T cell fraction (not recorded which). These TCRs come from a female donor with ankylosing spondylitis or in good health (not recorded which).

V usage is TRBV27 and J usage is TRBJ2-1, with D perhaps matching TRBD2 (6 bases). CDR1 and CDR2 (germline): MNHEY, SMNVEV (reference sequence). Deletions cut 7 bases from V and 8 bases from J, with 21 bases between. This CDR3 contains 15 residues. CDR3 in DNA: TGTGCCAGCACTCGGCGGGACGACCCTCTACATGAGCAGTTCTTC. This gives the protein CASTRRDDPLHEQFF.

This clonotype came up a few times. The chain combines TRBV6-5 with TRBJ2-7; D possibly corresponds to TRBD1 (7 bases). The germline V and J ends were trimmed by 4 bases and 2 bases, with 15 bases remaining between them. Looked up from germline, CDR1 is MNHEY and CDR2 is SVGAGI. The CDR3 consists of 15 residues. This CDR3 reads CASSSRQGLTYEQYF. CDR3 in DNA: TGTGCCAGCAGTTCCCGACAGGGACTCACCTACGAGCAGTACTTC.

This clonotype was picked up many times. The chain is built from TRBV20-1 and TRBJ2-3; D is uncertain. CDR1 DFQATT and CDR2 SNEGSKA come from the germline V gene (reference sequence). This CDR3 contains 14 residues. Trimming shortened V by 1 base and J by 4 bases, and 12 bases separated the two germline ends. In DNA form, the CDR3 reads TGCAGTGCTAGAGGGGCTTGGGTATCAGATACGCAGTATTTT. This encodes CSARGAWVSDTQYF.

This clonotype was seen a few times. This rearrangement joins TRBV6-6 to TRBJ2-7; D gene ambiguous. CDR1 is MNHNY and CDR2 is SVGAGI in the germline V gene (reference sequence). Trimming took off 2 bases at V and 3 bases at J, with 8 bases between the two ends. This CDR3 has 13 amino acids. Here the CDR3 reads CASSYRVDYEQYF. The DNA of the CDR3 is TGTGCCAGCAGTTACCGGGTCGACTACGAGCAGTACTTC.

This clonotype was detected many times. The chain links TRBV5-1 to TRBJ2-1; weak D call: TRBD2 (5 bases). Germline V gene lookup returns CDR1 SGHRS and CDR2 YFSETQ. The CDR3 loop spans 18 amino acids. Deletions cut 2 bases from V and 0 bases from J, with 18 bases between. The CDR3 DNA sequence: TGCGCCAGCAGCTTTGGGAGCTTAGCGCTGAGCTCCTACAATGAGCAGTTCTTC. This encodes CASSFGSLALSSYNEQFF.

V usage is TRBV20-1 and J usage is TRBJ2-5; TRBD2 aligns across 9 bases. This CDR3 comprises 14 residues. Germline lookup yields CDR1 DFQATT and CDR2 SNEGSKA (reference sequence). J was trimmed by 2 bases and V by 4 bases; bases with no gene match: 5. This CDR3 is CSANRLAAQETQYF. The CDR3, as DNA: TGCAGTGCTAACAGACTAGCGGCGCAAGAGACCCAGTACTTC.

This clonotype occurred many times. V and J are TRBV10-1 and TRBJ2-3, with TRBD2 as a possible D gene (6 bases). The germline CDR1 and CDR2 sequences are WNHNN and SYGVQD (reference sequence). The CDR3 covers 15 residues. V lost 8 bases, J lost 3 bases, and 18 bases lay in between. CDR3 bases: TGCGCCAGCTCGGGTGAAAGCGGAGGGACAGATACGCAGTATTTT. As protein: CASSGESGGTDTQYF.

This clonotype was picked up many times. The gene calls are TRBV9 and TRBJ2-7, with D possibly matching TRBD2 (5 bases). The CDR3 covers 15 residues. Germline CDR1 SGDLS, CDR2 YYNGEE. V lost 0 bases, J lost 0 bases, and 10 bases lay in between. CDR3 loop: CASSVDLGSSYEQYF. The DNA for the CDR3 is TGTGCCAGCAGCGTAGATCTGGGGAGCTCCTACGAGCAGTACTTC.

DNA of the CDR3: TGTGCCAGCAGTGCCGGCGGGGGTTACGAGCAGTACTTC. Its translation: CASSAGGGYEQYF. The V call is TRBV6-1, the J call TRBJ2-7; 7 bases fit TRBD2. V dropped 4 bases and J dropped 4; count of bases not matched to a gene: 4. CDR1 and CDR2 (germline): MNHNS, SASEGT. The CDR3 spans 13 residues.